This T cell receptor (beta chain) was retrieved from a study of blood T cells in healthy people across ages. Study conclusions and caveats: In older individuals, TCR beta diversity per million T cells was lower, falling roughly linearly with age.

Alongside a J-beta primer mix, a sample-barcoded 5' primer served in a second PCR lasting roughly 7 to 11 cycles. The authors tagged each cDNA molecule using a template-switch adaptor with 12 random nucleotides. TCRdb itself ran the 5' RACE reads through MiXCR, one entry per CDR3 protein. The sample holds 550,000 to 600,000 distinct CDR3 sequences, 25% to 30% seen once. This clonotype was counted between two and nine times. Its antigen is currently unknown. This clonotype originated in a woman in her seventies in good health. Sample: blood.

The CDR3 protein is CSARSVAGGSYNEQFF. The CDR3 bases are TGCAGTGCTAGATCCGTAGCGGGGGGTTCCTACAATGAGCAGTTCTTC. J is TRBJ2-1 and V is TRBV20-1; 10 bases fit TRBD2. CDR3 length: 16 amino acids. With V trimmed by 2 bases and J by 1 base, 5 bases remained unmatched. Germline CDR1 and CDR2: DFQATT and SNEGSKA (reference sequence).